A few counts support the clone carrying this T cell receptor (delta chain). TCRdb's listed protein matches a much larger clone and diverges from this DNA's translation at residue 11, likely through a read error; the protein shown comes from the DNA. This sample is drawn from a study of γδ T cells in repeated Plasmodium falciparum infection. The V segment lost 0 bases and the J segment 0 bases; nucleotides outside the gene matches: 15. CDR1 and CDR2 from the germline V gene are GEAIGNYY and EKD. This CDR3 comprises 19 residues. Both TRG and TRD chains were sequenced from each sorted sample. TCRdb re-called clones from the multiplex PCR reads using CATT. The sample has tens of thousands of delta-chain clones, 1.5% to 2% seen once. Gammadelta T cells were flow-sorted from PBMC into Vgamma9/Vdelta2+ and Vdelta2-negative populations for bulk analysis.

This receptor was identified in a pool of human donors (malaria-infected and uninfected, not separated). Sample: gamma-delta T cells from blood. The chain is built from TRDV2 and TRDJ1; 7 nucleotides match TRDD3. In the absence of a J gene in TCRdb, the DNA was matched to germline to assign it here. The CDR3 sequence: CACDTLRGWGTLHTDKLIF. As DNA, the CDR3 is TGTGCCTGTGACACCCTCCGCGGGTGGGGGACACTCCACACCGATAAACTCATCTTT.